This T cell receptor (delta chain) is from a study of γδ T cells in repeated Plasmodium falciparum infection (dated by TCRdb to about 2021). In terms of the full investigation: The natural-infection arm enrolled Malian children exposed to intense seasonal malaria transmission and compared the Malian children with Australian children matched for age and gender. Four controlled human malaria infections were administered to several malaria-naive U.S. adults over approximately 580 days by bites from P. falciparum NF54-infected Anopheles stephensi mosquitoes. Controlled-infection subjects were sampled at baseline, immediately before selected infections, and 21 days after each infection. Malian gammadelta TCR repertoires were analysed cross-sectionally during no-transmission periods and were analysed longitudinally across acute febrile malaria episodes. Using both natural infection in Mali and controlled human malaria infection, the study looked at the way repeated Plasmodium falciparum infection shapes the human gammadelta T cell repertoire.

This clone was counted at least ten times. Its antigen is not yet known. One base separates it from a far larger clone, so it is likely a read error. Other DNA sequences in this sample translate to the same CDR3. CDR1 and CDR2, looked up from the germline V gene, are TSWWSYY and QGS. Spanning cysteine to phenylalanine, the CDR3 consists of 18 amino acids. Just the 54-base CDR3 DNA is kept, in frame starting at base 1. For bulk TCR repertoire analysis, Vgamma9/Vdelta2+ and Vdelta2-negative gammadelta T cell populations were flow-sorted out of peripheral blood mononuclear cells. The paper's findings and limits, for the study overall: The controlled-infection cohort was small, limiting analysis of inter-individual variability in gammadelta T cell responses. In Vdelta2-negative gammadelta TCR repertoires, which were largely Vdelta1+, repeated controlled infections appeared to drive waves of new clonotype selection. Generalizability was limited because the Malian cohort was drawn from a small rural village of predominantly one ethnic group. A highly stable polyclonal repertoire over time and infection, with many inter-individual overlapping TCRgamma sequences, was shown by Vgamma9/Vdelta2+ TCR repertoires. Compared with the repertoires of Australian children, the Vdelta2-negative gammadelta TCR repertoires of Malian children appeared more clonally expanded, less diverse and less shared.

The library came from multiplex PCR. The sequencer was an Illumina MiSeq. From each sorted gammadelta T cell sample, both TCR gamma (TRG) and TCR delta (TRD) chains were sequenced. The published analysis was carried out like this. The repertoire analyses used clonotype tree plots, the accumulated frequency of the top 20 clonotypes, and diversity index (DI) and D75 metrics. TCRdb called clones from the public reads with CATT, and repeated DNA sequences were later combined into one row. V and J calls and clone size were set by TCRdb, not the authors. The sample records around 46,000 delta-chain clones, about 1.5% of which are singletons. The ten largest clones add up to around 8.6% of the sample.

The source material was gamma-delta T cells from blood. The rearranged segments are TRDV1 and TRDJ1; the D segment could be TRDD2, given 5 matching bases. This clonotype was sampled from a pool of human donors (malaria-infected and uninfected, not separated). The nucleotide sequence reads TGTGCTCTTGGGGAGCTTAGGTCCCCTACTCCGGGTACCGATAAGCTCATCTTT. This translates into CALGELRSPTPGTDKLIF.